The 13 T cell receptor beta chains below were found in one sample sequenced in a study of vaccination and CD4 T cells after COVID-19 (dated by TCRdb to 2022 to 2024). According to the study, the label for this sample's treatment or condition signals: roughly ten-day PBMC culture with coronavirus spike peptide pools or control peptides (ViraFEST assay). The method behind the library was PCR. The data were produced on an Illumina iSeq 100. DNA from cultured CD4+ T cells underwent TCR sequencing with the Oncomine TCR Beta short-read assay at the Johns Hopkins FTIC core. The raw public data were reprocessed by TCRdb itself: fastp quality trimming at Q25, MiXCR clonotype calling, in-frame beta chains only. Rows with one shared CDR3 protein collapse into an entry with the most common genes and DNA. Here the sample has around 14,000 distinct CDR3 sequences; under 25% occur a single time. Of the sample, nearly 15% falls within the top ten clones.

No cognate antigen is known for these TCRs. The material sequenced was cultured CD4+ T cells from blood. The receptor source for this set is a human donor with COVID-19.

This clonotype has more than one count but fewer than ten. The V gene is TRBV7-6, the J gene TRBJ1-4; D uncertain. Germline loops: CDR1 SGHVS, CDR2 FNYEAQ. V was clipped by 3 bases and J by 7 bases, with 18 bases between them. This CDR3 spans 16 amino acids. CDR3 sequence (DNA): TGTGCCAGCAGCTTGCCGGACGGGGAGTGGGGTGAAAAACTGTTTTTT. Translating it yields CASSLPDGEWGEKLFF.

CDR3 sequence (DNA): TGTGCCATCAGTGAGATCGCGGTCTCCTACGAGCAGTACTTC. It specifies CAISEIAVSYEQYF. This chain uses TRBV10-3 with TRBJ2-7; D unclear. Deletions cut 2 bases from V and 0 bases from J, with 8 bases between. CDR1 and CDR2 (germline): ENHRY, SYGVKD. This CDR3 comprises 14 residues.

This clonotype showed up just once. The chain employs TRBV4-1 and TRBJ2-3; perhaps TRBD2 as D (6 bases). V lost 3 bases and J lost 1, with 14 bases in between. The germline V gene encodes CDR1 MGHRA and CDR2 YSYEKL. The CDR3 is 16 amino acids. The CDR3 loop reads CASSQLASGGTDTQYF. The CDR3 nucleotides read TGCGCCAGCAGCCAGCTAGCGTCTGGAGGCACAGATACGCAGTATTTT.

By proportion, this clonotype is medium-sized. The chain carries TRBV2 and TRBJ1-6; TRBD1 matches 7 bases. The junction had 12 bases not matched to a gene; V was cut back by 6 bases and J by 10 bases. This CDR3 is 15 amino acids long. Looked up from germline, CDR1 is SNHLY and CDR2 is FYNNEI. CDR3 amino acids: CASSVQGRKGSPLHF. The CDR3 nucleotides are TGTGCCAGCAGCGTACAGGGGAGGAAAGGGTCACCCCTCCACTTT.

In its sample, this clonotype was seen once. A much larger clone lies one base from this, so it may be a read error. The V and J genes are TRBV20-1 and TRBJ1-6; tentatively, D is TRBD1 (5 bases). CDR1 is DFQATT and CDR2 is SNEGSKA in the germline V gene (reference sequence). The V end was cut by 1 base, the J end by 5 bases, with 18 bases between. CDR3 length equals 17 residues. In DNA form, the CDR3 reads TGCAGTGCTAGAGGCCCAGCGAATGGGGCCCATAATTCACCCCTCCACTTT. Encoded protein: CSARGPANGAHNSPLHF.

This chain uses TRBV5-6 with TRBJ2-3; TRBD2 is a possible D gene (5 bases). Germline-derived CDR1 and CDR2 are SGHDT and YYEEEE. Trimming took 0 bases from V and 3 from J, leaving 11 bases between them. This CDR3 contains 15 residues. In nucleotides, the CDR3 is TGTGCCAGCAGCTTGGTGGCTGGCGGGACAGATACGCAGTATTTT. Residues: CASSLVAGGTDTQYF.

This clonotype showed up just a few times. J is TRBJ2-6 and V is TRBV7-8; no clear D gene. Trimming took 6 bases from V and 0 from J, leaving 24 bases between them. Germline values: CDR1 SGHVS, CDR2 FQNEAQ. This CDR3 has 20 amino acids. The CDR3 sequence: CASRLNQIVPRDSGANVLTF. The CDR3 DNA reads TGTGCCAGCAGGCTAAATCAAATAGTTCCCCGAGACTCTGGGGCCAACGTCCTGACTTTC.

The rearrangement links TRBV28 to TRBJ2-1, with D perhaps TRBD1 (5 bases). The CDR3 contains 15 residues. Germline V gene data show CDR1 as MDHEN and CDR2 as SYDVKM. V was cut by 3 bases and J by 3 bases, with 12 bases left in between. The CDR3 is CASSFPGRNYNEQFF. The CDR3 DNA reads TGTGCCAGCAGTTTCCCAGGGCGAAACTACAATGAGCAGTTCTTC.

V is TRBV5-1 and J is TRBJ1-6; 7 bases align to TRBD1. Germline values: CDR1 SGHRS, CDR2 YFSETQ. V dropped 3 bases and J dropped 10; count of bases not matched to a gene: 10. The CDR3 loop spans 15 amino acids. The CDR3 spells CASSCGDRAESPLHF. The CDR3, as DNA: TGCGCCAGCAGCTGCGGGGACAGAGCGGAATCACCCCTCCACTTT.

This clonotype was counted a few times. V usage is TRBV14 and J usage is TRBJ2-3; D perhaps matches TRBD2 (5 bases). Germline CDR1 and CDR2: SGHDN and FVKESK. V lost 2 bases and J lost 0, with 9 bases in between. The CDR3 is 15 amino acids. This CDR3 reads CASSQQLASTDTQYF. The CDR3 DNA is TGTGCCAGCAGCCAACAGCTAGCTAGCACAGATACGCAGTATTTT.

This clonotype has only one observation. One end of the junction does not line up with germline, which may come from a read error. V usage is TRBV7-3 and J usage is TRBJ2-2, with D tentatively TRBD2 (6 bases). CDR3 length: 15 residues. Germline assignment: CDR1 SGHTA and CDR2 FQGTGA. CDR3 amino acids: CASSLEPGPGGEPFF. DNA of the CDR3: TGTGCCAGCAGCTTGGAACCAGGACCCGGCGGGGAGCCGTTTTTT.

This clonotype was detected a few times. The gene calls are TRBV10-1 and TRBJ2-3; a possible D gene is TRBD2 (5 bases). The germline V gene has CDR1 WNHNN and CDR2 SYGVQD (reference sequence). Trimming removed 7 bases at V and 0 bases at J, with 20 bases between. The CDR3 extends over 17 amino acids. The CDR3 sequence is CASTRPLDSTSTDTQYF. In nucleotides, the CDR3 is TGCGCCAGCACAAGGCCACTAGACTCCACTAGCACAGATACGCAGTATTTT.

In its sample, this clonotype was seen a few times. The chain employs TRBV20-1 and TRBJ2-3; tentatively, D is TRBD2 (6 bases). The germline CDR1 and CDR2 sequences are DFQATT and SNEGSKA (reference sequence). The CDR3 sequence is 14 residues long. V dropped 6 bases and J dropped 0 bases, with 13 bases sitting between them. CDR3: CSAPDGTSTDTQYF. The CDR3 coding sequence is TGCAGTGCCCCGGACGGGACTAGCACAGATACGCAGTATTTT.